Below are 3 T cell receptor beta chains sequenced from a single sample in a study of blood T cell repertoires in COVID-19. Measured with immunoSEQ multiplex PCR; TCRdb has only the in-frame clones, and not every one. The sample contains 66,000 or so clones, 80% of which appear only once. The sequencing input was peripheral blood. These receptors all stem from a human donor in a cohort sampled during active COVID-19.

The J gene is TRBJ2-1, the V gene TRBV7-9; TRBD2 might be the D (5 bases). This CDR3 region has 15 residues. Germline V CDR1 and CDR2: SEHNR, FQNEAQ (reference sequence). Trimming shortened V by 3 bases and J by 3 bases, and 12 bases separated the two germline ends. CDR3 DNA sequence: TGTGCCAGCAGCTTCGAGGGTTATTACTACAATGAGCAGTTCTTC. Its translation: CASSFEGYYYNEQFF.

V and J are TRBV28 and TRBJ1-6, with TRBD1 identical over 7 bases. Germline CDR1 reads MDHEN; CDR2 reads SYDVKM. The CDR3 spans 12 residues. J gave up 10 bases and V 6 bases, and 3 bases lay outside the gene matches. The CDR3 DNA reads TGTGCCAGCAGCACAGGGGAATCACCCCTCCACTTT. Amino acids: CASSTGESPLHF.

V usage is TRBV5-8 and J usage is TRBJ2-6; 7 bases agree with TRBD1. Germline V gives CDR1 SGHTS, CDR2 YDEGEE. With 4 bases clipped from V and 0 bases from J, the junction kept 7 bases outside the gene matches. CDR3 size: 17 residues. This CDR3 is CASSAVQGSSGANVLTF. The DNA of the CDR3 is TGTGCCAGCAGCGCGGTACAGGGGAGCTCTGGGGCCAACGTCCTGACTTTC.